Each of the 19 T cell receptor beta chains below was sequenced from the same sample in a study of T-cell reconstitution after alpha-beta-depleted transplantation in children. Unique molecular identifiers were incorporated into the prepared TCRbeta library. MiXCR, applied by TCRdb to the PCR reads, yields one record per CDR3 protein. Among 350,000 to 500,000 distinct CDR3 sequences listed, roughly 44% were seen once. The source material was PBMCs, sampled before TCRalphabeta/CD19-depleted stem cell transplant. The receptors come from a girl aged 2 to 10 with aplastic anemia, due to receive a stem cell transplant.

The gene calls are TRBV20-1 and TRBJ2-2, with 13 bases that match TRBD2. The CDR3 loop spans 17 amino acids. The junction had 8 bases not matched to a gene; V was cut back by 0 bases and J by 7 bases. The germline gives CDR1 DFQATT, CDR2 SNEGSKA (reference sequence). This CDR3 is CSARELAGGPGSGELFF. The DNA for the CDR3 is TGCAGTGCTAGAGAACTAGCGGGAGGGCCAGGGAGCGGGGAGCTGTTTTTT.

This chain connects TRBV6-1 to TRBJ2-5; D is tentatively TRBD1 or TRBD2 (6 bases each). Trimming took 5 bases from V and 4 from J, leaving 23 bases between them. Germline assignment: CDR1 MNHNS and CDR2 SASEGT. The CDR3 totals 17 residues. The CDR3 DNA follows: TGTGCCAGCAGTCTCCCCCGACAGGCCAGCGGGTCAGAGACCCAGTACTTC. It specifies CASSLPRQASGSETQYF.

In this sample, this clonotype turned up many times. The CDR3 loop reads CAVSSHRAAQSYEQYF. CDR3 coding DNA: TGTGCCGTATCCTCGCACCGGGCAGCGCAATCCTACGAGCAGTACTTC. The V call is TRBV27, the J call TRBJ2-7; D uncertain. The CDR3 loop spans 16 amino acids. V lost 11 bases and J 1 base, leaving 24 bases between the germline ends. Looked up from germline, CDR1 is MNHEY and CDR2 is SMNVEV (reference sequence).

V usage is TRBV6-1 and J usage is TRBJ1-3; no firm D call. Trimming shortened V by 5 bases and J by 3 bases, and 17 bases separated the two germline ends. Germline values: CDR1 MNHNS, CDR2 SASEGT. This CDR3 has 16 residues. CDR3 coding DNA: TGTGCCAGCAGTCCCCAGGCGGGGAGTAGTGGAAACACCATATATTTT. This gives the protein CASSPQAGSSGNTIYF.

At least ten counts were recorded for this clonotype. CDR3 residues: CASSDSGVSYNEQFF. As DNA, the CDR3 is TGTGCCAGCAGTGATAGCGGGGTCTCCTACAATGAGCAGTTCTTC. The chain links TRBV27 to TRBJ2-1, with 8 bases that match TRBD2. J lost 0 bases, V lost 5 bases, and 3 bases had no gene match. Germline V CDR1 and CDR2: MNHEY, SMNVEV (reference sequence). The CDR3 sequence is 15 residues long.

V gene TRBV19 combines with J gene TRBJ2-1; 14 bases are shared with TRBD2. Trimming at V came to 3 bases and at J to 6 bases, leaving 1 base not matched to a gene. Germline V gives CDR1 LNHDA, CDR2 SQIVND (reference sequence). The CDR3 has 15 amino acids. The CDR3 DNA sequence: TGTGCCAGTAGTATGGGGACTAGCGGGGGCAATGAGCAGTTCTTC. It encodes CASSMGTSGGNEQFF.

This clonotype was found a few times. V usage is TRBV4-1 and J usage is TRBJ2-2, with TRBD1 matching over 8 bases. Germline loops: CDR1 MGHRA, CDR2 YSYEKL. The CDR3 runs 15 residues. V trimming: 4 bases; J trimming: 3 bases; junction bases outside the gene matches: 4. DNA for the CDR3: TGCGCCAGCAGCCGCCAGGGGGCGGACACCGGGGAGCTGTTTTTT. It codes for CASSRQGADTGELFF.

A few counts support this clonotype. The chain combines TRBV20-1 with TRBJ2-1; tentatively, D is TRBD2 (6 bases). From germline, CDR1 is DFQATT and CDR2 SNEGSKA (reference sequence). Trimming cost V 8 bases and J 7 bases, with 21 bases left between them. There are 14 residues in the CDR3. CDR3 bases: TGCAGTTCCGGAGGGGACCGGGGGTCGAATGAGCAGTTCTTC. This gives the protein CSSGGDRGSNEQFF.

The chain couples TRBV5-1 to TRBJ1-2; possible D gene TRBD1, 6 bases. CDR1 is SGHRS and CDR2 is YFSETQ in the germline V gene. V was cut by 4 bases and J by 7 bases, with 8 bases left in between. The CDR3 covers 11 residues. CDR3 sequence (DNA): TGCGCCAGCAGCCGGGACATTGGCTACACCTTC. Its translation is CASSRDIGYTF.

This clonotype was observed a handful of times. This chain joins TRBV6-1 and TRBJ1-4; weak D call: TRBD1 (5 bases). This CDR3 region has 13 residues. Trimming took off 7 bases at V and 7 bases at J, with 13 bases between the two ends. From germline, CDR1 is MNHNS and CDR2 SASEGT. The CDR3 reads CASKWGLGEKLFF. The CDR3 DNA reads as TGTGCCAGCAAGTGGGGGTTGGGTGAAAAACTGTTTTTT.

This clonotype was seen many times. The V gene is TRBV11-2, the J gene TRBJ2-7, with 9 positions matching TRBD2. Looked up from germline, CDR1 is SGHAT and CDR2 is FQNNGV. V shed 5 bases, J shed 6 bases, and the junction held 14 bases outside the gene matches. The CDR3 runs 16 residues. CDR3 region: CASSPRNSGSSVEQYF. CDR3 DNA: TGTGCCAGCAGCCCCCGTAATAGCGGGAGTTCTGTCGAGCAGTACTTC.

V usage is TRBV5-1 and J usage is TRBJ2-3; possibly TRBD2 for D (5 bases). Trimming removed 6 bases at V and 0 bases at J, with 17 bases between. This CDR3 region has 16 residues. Germline CDR1 and CDR2: SGHRS and YFSETQ. In DNA, the CDR3 is TGCGCCAGCACCCAGGAAGTCCGGGGAAGCACAGATACGCAGTATTTT. Residues: CASTQEVRGSTDTQYF. Supplemented by reference TRBV5-1 and TRBJ2-3, the full variable domain reads KAGVTQTPRYLIKTRGQQVTLSCSPISGHRSVSWYQQTPGQGLQFLFEYFSETQRNKGNFPGRFSGRQFSNSRSEMNVSTLELGDSALYLCASTQEVRGSTDTQYFGPGTRLTVL.

This clonotype was detected many times. J is TRBJ2-2 and V is TRBV10-2, with 8 bases lining up with TRBD1. V was pared by 6 bases and J by 4 bases, with 10 bases of the junction left unmatched. This CDR3 contains 16 residues. Germline V gene sequence: CDR1 WSHSY, CDR2 SAAADI. CDR3 loop: CASSLGQGAPTGELFF. The CDR3 region has the DNA TGCGCCAGCAGCTTAGGTCAGGGGGCGCCCACCGGGGAGCTGTTTTTT.

The gene calls are TRBV14 and TRBJ2-2; no definite D call. CDR1 and CDR2 from the germline V gene are SGHDN and FVKESK. Trimming pared 0 bases from V and 8 bases from J, leaving 16 bases between. The length of the CDR3 is 16 residues. Here the CDR3 DNA reads TGTGCCAGCAGCCAAGATTTGCCCCCGCGAGGAGGGGAGCTGTTTTTT. Translated, it gives CASSQDLPPRGGELFF.

This clonotype turned up a few times. V usage is TRBV4-1 and J usage is TRBJ2-7; 9 nucleotides agree with TRBD2. V lost 1 base and J lost 2; bases outside the gene matches: 6. Per germline, CDR1 MGHRA and CDR2 YSYEKL. This CDR3 has 16 amino acids. CDR3 residues: CASSQVGLAGTYEQYF. In DNA form, the CDR3 reads TGCGCCAGCAGCCAAGTAGGTCTAGCGGGGACCTACGAGCAGTACTTC.

This clonotype was picked up a small number of times. This chain connects TRBV20-1 to TRBJ2-7, with 11 nucleotides matching TRBD1. The CDR3 sequence is 17 residues long. Losses at the gene ends were 7 bases for V and 7 bases for J; bases not matched to a gene: 21. Germline CDR1 reads DFQATT; CDR2 reads SNEGSKA (reference sequence). CDR3 sequence reads: CSVNMPPGQGDLWEQYF. In DNA form, the CDR3 reads TGCAGTGTCAATATGCCCCCGGGACAGGGGGACCTCTGGGAGCAGTACTTC.

The J gene is TRBJ2-2, the V gene TRBV27; D gene ambiguous. The CDR3 loop spans 13 amino acids. Between the trimmed V and J ends, which lost 5 bases and 7 bases, there was a span of 11 bases. The germline gives CDR1 MNHEY, CDR2 SMNVEV (reference sequence). In DNA form, the CDR3 reads TGTGCCAGCAGTGCCGAAGGGTTCGGGGAGCTGTTTTTT. Residues: CASSAEGFGELFF.

V and J are TRBV27 and TRBJ2-1; the match to TRBD2 covers 7 bases. The trim removed 4 bases at V and 11 bases at J, leaving 17 bases unmatched. Germline CDR1 reads MNHEY; CDR2 reads SMNVEV (reference sequence). The CDR3 contains 16 residues. CDR3 DNA: TGTGCCAGCAGTTCTTATGGAGGGCCTGGGAGGGATAAGCAGTTCTTC. It is translated as CASSSYGGPGRDKQFF.

This clonotype was observed a handful of times. This chain links TRBV5-1 with TRBJ2-2; the D gene is possibly TRBD2 (6 bases). The CDR3 loop spans 13 amino acids. The V end was cut by 5 bases, the J end by 6 bases, with 11 bases between. Germline assignment: CDR1 SGHRS and CDR2 YFSETQ. The CDR3 here is CASRVAGPGELFF. CDR3 in DNA: TGCGCCAGCAGAGTGGCGGGACCCGGGGAGCTGTTTTTT. The full variable domain, with the rest looked up from reference TRBV5-1 and TRBJ2-2, is KAGVTQTPRYLIKTRGQQVTLSCSPISGHRSVSWYQQTPGQGLQFLFEYFSETQRNKGNFPGRFSGRQFSNSRSEMNVSTLELGDSALYLCASRVAGPGELFFGEGSRLTVL.